The clone carrying this T cell receptor (beta chain) was seen a few times. These data originate in a study of blood T cell repertoires in COVID-19. Study-wide context: The samples span acute and convalescent COVID-19 from the United States, Italy and Spain. Sources were T cells, B-cell-depleted T cells, or PBMCs; the material itself was cDNA or gDNA.

As handled by the study authors: Reference gene primer amplification gave estimated nucleated cell counts. TCRdb's copy holds only in-frame clones and misses some; the assay was immunoSEQ multiplex PCR. The D gene and trimming were derived from the DNA, and the V and J assignments and clone size from that table. The sample carries about 140,000 clones, around three quarters recorded once. Trimming removed 3 bases from V and 0 bases from J, with 11 bases in between. The CDR3 extends over 14 amino acids. Germline V gene sequence: CDR1 SQVTM, CDR2 ANQGSEA. The chain carries TRBV29-1 and TRBJ1-1; possible D gene TRBD1, 6 bases. The specimen sequenced was peripheral blood. The TCR sequence derives from a man in his 60s with acute or convalescent COVID-19. CDR3 coding DNA: TGCAGCGTTGACAGGGGCGGCATGAACACTGAAGCTTTCTTT. It encodes CSVDRGGMNTEAFF.